A selection of T cell receptor beta chains follows, all from one sample in a study of blood T cell repertoires in COVID-19. TCRdb's table, derived via immunoSEQ multiplex PCR, lists solely in-frame clones and lacks some. This table holds around 120,000 clones, about nine tenths found once. Sequencing was carried out using peripheral blood. The receptors were sampled from an older man who had recovered from COVID-19. The conserved cysteine and the conserved F or W are not part of the CDR3 here. Fields, in order: CDR3 protein, V gene, CDR3 length, J gene.

ASSFRGRGNQPQH	TRBV6-2/TRBV6-3	13	TRBJ1-5
ASSIGTYGNEQF	TRBV19	12	TRBJ2-1
ASSQDWGSNSPLH	TRBV4-2	13	TRBJ1-6
ASSVRGGAVNEQF	TRBV9	13	TRBJ2-1
ASSLGLAGDYNEQF	TRBV7-9	14	TRBJ2-1
ASSLNSNTGELF	TRBV11-3	12	TRBJ2-2
ASSPTSGAQGGELF	TRBV11-3	14	TRBJ2-2
ASSFGAGDINEQF	TRBV5-4	13	TRBJ2-1
ASTRDSLNQPQH	TRBV2	12	TRBJ1-5
ASSISGTGGDGAF	TRBV5-1	13	TRBJ1-1
ASSIKPGPGDEQY	TRBV9	13	TRBJ2-7
ASRPTGTGAYGYT	TRBV28	13	TRBJ1-2
ASSPLAGRGAYNEQF	TRBV14	15	TRBJ2-1
ASSYDRENSPLH	TRBV6-7	12	TRBJ1-6
ASSLRPDRDYEQY	TRBV7-2	13	TRBJ2-7
ASSVAWLAHEQY	TRBV9	12	TRBJ2-7
ASSQARDFSYEQY	TRBV6-5	13	TRBJ2-7
ASDGGSGSPLH	TRBV12-3/TRBV12-4	11	TRBJ1-6
ASKRTGGSNEKLF	TRBV2	13	TRBJ1-4
ASSLLTGVITTDTQY	TRBV28	15	TRBJ2-3
ASSSLAGALSYNEQF	TRBV27	15	TRBJ2-1
ASSRAGVASTNEKLF	TRBV11-2	15	TRBJ1-4
ASSLGGREETQY	TRBV5-6	12	TRBJ2-5
ASSDRDSTK	TRBV2	9	TRBJ2-7
ASSPHRAANEKLF	TRBV7-8	13	TRBJ1-4
ASSSGLAGYNEQF	TRBV11-2	13	TRBJ2-1
ASSHDRVPSPLH	TRBV3-1/TRBV3-2	12	TRBJ1-6
ASSLSGGRSSTDTQY	TRBV7-3	15	TRBJ2-3
ASSRVPGTSSYNEQF	TRBV19	15	TRBJ2-1
ASSREGQGDTGELF	TRBV4-1	14	TRBJ2-2
ASSKGGTSGRTYEQY	TRBV21-1	15	TRBJ2-7
ASSSTTGGGETQY	TRBV5-6	13	TRBJ2-5
ASSYSRDTEAF	TRBV6-5	11	TRBJ1-1
ASSNDRGTGANVLT	TRBV7-3	14	TRBJ2-6
ASSIIRESNQPQH	TRBV19	13	TRBJ1-5
ACRWRQNTGELF	TRBV30	12	TRBJ2-2
ASSRQGDGDTEAF	TRBV5-1	13	TRBJ1-1
ASSVLTSGRGETQY	TRBV7-2	14	TRBJ2-5
ASSLNQREAAGANVLT	TRBV5-1	16	TRBJ2-6
ASSGVGRSSYEQY	TRBV5-1	13	TRBJ2-7
SVGGGQRAAF	TRBV29-1	10	TRBJ1-1
ASSAPSGNTGELF	TRBV5-4	13	TRBJ2-2
ASSYLGQGSSGYT	TRBV6-5	13	TRBJ1-2
SVVGQKDRELF	TRBV29-1	11	TRBJ2-2
ATSDPRQGSDYGYT	TRBV24-1	14	TRBJ1-2
ASSSPFSGSVVNEQF	TRBV27	15	TRBJ2-1
ASSTGLAGVADTQY	TRBV11-2	14	TRBJ2-3
ASSGWEGLNTEAF	TRBV6-5	13	TRBJ1-1
ASSAGQGSNSPLH	TRBV19	13	TRBJ1-6
ASSSSPGLAGGGEQF	TRBV7-2	15	TRBJ2-1
ASSLQNSGANVLT	TRBV6-2/TRBV6-3	13	TRBJ2-6
ASSLGTSGRASSYEQY	TRBV5-1	16	TRBJ2-7
ASSTRTSGIPGAYEQY	TRBV27	16	TRBJ2-7
ASSLWDRGLFL	TRBV7-9	11	TRBJ1-1
ASSLVSPGAFRETQY	TRBV11-2	15	TRBJ2-5